The source of this T cell receptor (beta chain) is a study of T cells in Graves' hyperthyroidism and ophthalmopathy (dated by TCRdb to between 2018 and 2021). About the full investigation: Peripheral blood was collected at initial diagnosis, before any treatment. An independent validation cohort of around 19 hyperthyroidism patients and some 15 patients who later progressed to ophthalmopathy tested prospective prediction of ophthalmopathy. After blood sampling, hyperthyroidism patients were treated with methimazole at a starting dose of 30 mg daily, and ophthalmopathy patients were treated with high-dose intravenous methylprednisolone. In about 6 Graves' hyperthyroidism patients, the study also compared T-cell repertoires from thyroid tissue with T-cell repertoires from blood. To identify distinguishing TCR V-J signatures, a discovery cohort of about 100 patients was used, comprising 43 with Graves' ophthalmopathy and approximately 58 with stable Graves' hyperthyroidism. TCR Vbeta CDR3 sequencing of around 130 peripheral blood samples (approximately 44 ophthalmopathy, approximately 80 hyperthyroidism and some 17 progressor patients) is reported in the paper. For training and testing, the 110 or so patients in the discovery cohort were randomly divided in a 7:3 ratio.

Findings and caveats that apply to the study as a whole: Blood samples also contained most of the expanded thyroid clonotypes (frequency above 0.001), which suggests that blood repertoires may reflect thyroid immune responses. During validation, the model predicted progression to ophthalmopathy a median of roughly six months ahead of onset, with around 71% sensitivity and 72% to 85% specificity. Ophthalmopathy was separated from stable hyperthyroidism by a 13 V-J signature model, with approximately 85% sensitivity and about 84% specificity obtained in cross-validation and 80%/75% obtained in testing. Sample size was not statistically predetermined, and investigators were not blinded to group allocation.

In the germline V gene, CDR1 corresponds to MGHRA and CDR2 to YSYEKL. V sheds 0 bases and J sheds 7 bases, leaving 13 bases between their ends. The CDR3 holds 14 amino acids from the cysteine to the phenylalanine. Solely the CDR3 DNA is kept, with 42 bases framed from the first base. Many counts were recorded for this clonotype. The antigen this receptor binds is unknown. There are no base qualities to consult, and no much larger clone falls within one base. Ophthalmopathy patients had moderately to severely active disease, with a Clinical Activity Score of 3 or more, a NOSPECS grade of 4 or more, and a disease duration of less than 3 months. Patients with uncontrolled infections, other autoimmune diseases, pregnancy or lactation were excluded. Clinical symptoms, serum thyroxine and TRAb, thyroid ultrasound, and orbital computed tomography formed the basis for the diagnoses. Ficoll-Paque density gradient centrifugation was used to isolate PBMCs from 8 to 10 ml of fresh peripheral blood. Total RNA was extracted with Trizol reagent, and quality was checked on an Agilent 2100 Bioanalyzer.

The TCR beta CDR3 regions were amplified from the RNA transcripts. The TCR CDR3 was subjected to a first round of RT-PCR using the HTBI primer set and the Qiagen OneStep RT-PCR kit. Libraries were constructed in a second round of multiplex PCR, after which size selection and purification were carried out. Sequencing of the libraries was done on an Illumina HiSeq2000 using paired-end 100 bp reads. The paper's processing steps were these. SOAPnuke was used to process the raw data, with reads discarded if the reads contained adapters or uncalled bases, had a mean Phred below 15, or lacked an exact constant-primer or identifier match. COPE v1.2.5 was used to merge the high-quality paired reads, and each unique nucleotide sequence was defined as a clonotype. Clonotypes were aligned to IMGT TRBV, TRBD and TRBJ reference segments using MiTCR v1.1. Analysis was restricted to V-J combinations with a frequency above 0.0001, which covered roughly 99% of repertoires. A TCS score was defined as the ratio of F50 (clonal expansion) to E x V (chaos), with BLOSUM62-based TCRdist applied between CDR3 peptides within each V-J. Welch's t-statistics and random forest reduced around 510 V-J features to about 12, which were used in a naive Bayes classifier (R e1071). The public sequencing data were trimmed at Q25 with fastp and processed into clonotypes with MiXCR by TCRdb, which kept only in-frame beta chains. Here each entry gathers all rows of one CDR3 protein and keeps the most common genes and DNA. The V and J calls were determined by TCRdb, not by the authors. The sample records hundreds of thousands of distinct CDR3 sequences, about 16% of which are singletons. The ten top clones hold under 35% of the sample.

The sample consisted of blood. The chain was built from TRBV4-1 and TRBJ2-7; D gene: possibly TRBD1, on 6 matching bases. The source is a woman aged 18-29 years with Graves' ophthalmopathy. CDR3 protein: CASSQERGLLEQYF. The sequence in DNA is TGCGCCAGCAGCCAAGAGAGGGGGTTGCTTGAGCAGTACTTC.